This is a list of T cell receptor beta chains from one sample in a study of Graves' ophthalmopathy and Graves' hyperthyroidism. From the multiplex PCR reads, TCRdb called clonotypes with MiXCR, one entry per CDR3 protein. The data contain a few hundred thousand distinct CDR3 sequences, 15% to 20% of them singletons. The source material was peripheral blood. These receptors were obtained from a woman younger than 35 with Graves' ophthalmopathy. Each CDR3 is given without its conserved first and last residue. Some rows mark clone size as missing; the rest say once, few, many or name a class of expanded clone.

length: 10
size: many
V: TRBV29-1
J: TRBJ1-1
CDR3: SVVRHDTEAF

length: 14
size: many
V: TRBV5-1
J: TRBJ2-2
CDR3: ASSSRGGANTGELF

length: 18
size: many
V: TRBV28
J: TRBJ2-7
CDR3: ASTLQVMTSGATPFYEQY

length: 7
size: many
V: TRBV20-1
J: TRBJ1-2
CDR3: SVGRGYT

length: 13
size: many
V: TRBV9
J: TRBJ1-6
CDR3: ASSADDRGNSPLH

length: 11
size: many
V: TRBV28
J: TRBJ1-5
CDR3: ASSSGGNQPQH

length: 10
size: .
V: TRBV14
J: TRBJ2-7
CDR3: ASSQLGLVQY

length: 9
size: .
V: TRBV30
J: TRBJ1-1
CDR3: AWSGAGAFS

length: 11
size: many
V: TRBV6-5
J: TRBJ2-7
CDR3: ASGRDRQGEQY

length: 11
size: .
V: TRBV18
J: TRBJ1-1
CDR3: ASSQDQNTEAF

length: 12
size: many
V: TRBV7-2
J: TRBJ2-5
CDR3: ASSEQVGQETQY

length: 13
size: .
V: TRBV6-5
J: TRBJ2-2
CDR3: ASGLGGINTGELF

length: 13
size: many
V: TRBV19
J: TRBJ1-5
CDR3: ASSPGQGVNQPQH

length: 13
size: .
V: TRBV6-2/TRBV6-3
J: TRBJ2-7
CDR3: ASSYRSTSGYEQY

length: 14
size: .
V: TRBV11-2
J: TRBJ1-2
CDR3: ASSLSGTGANYGYT

length: 14
size: many
V: TRBV6-2/TRBV6-3
J: TRBJ2-2
CDR3: ASSYSTGRGTGELF

length: 12
size: many
V: TRBV18
J: TRBJ1-5
CDR3: ASSPAGVGQPQH

length: 12
size: many
V: TRBV28
J: TRBJ2-7
CDR3: ASSRPDGTYEQY

length: 12
size: many
V: TRBV24-1
J: TRBJ1-2
CDR3: ATSAPGQSYGYT

length: 12
size: many
V: TRBV27
J: TRBJ1-1
CDR3: ASSLSGVRDEAF

length: 11
size: .
V: TRBV28
J: TRBJ1-1
CDR3: ASSWEGGTEAF

length: 14
size: many
V: TRBV28
J: TRBJ1-6
CDR3: ASCCDRASYNSPLH

length: 14
size: many
V: TRBV7-8
J: TRBJ1-5
CDR3: ASSLGDRGGNQPQH

length: 13
size: .
V: TRBV7-2
J: TRBJ1-1
CDR3: ASSFHPGRATEAF

length: 10
size: many
V: TRBV28
J: TRBJ2-7
CDR3: ASSLAFREQY

length: 14
size: many
V: TRBV11-2
J: TRBJ2-6
CDR3: ASTGQTISGANVLT

length: 11
size: many
V: TRBV29-1
J: TRBJ2-5
CDR3: SVVGPLKETQY

length: 14
size: many
V: TRBV10-2
J: TRBJ2-7
CDR3: ASSGGGRALSYEQY

length: 12
size: many
V: TRBV25-1
J: TRBJ1-5
CDR3: ASAPEDSNQPQH

length: 13
size: .
V: TRBV19
J: TRBJ2-7
CDR3: ASSNYGTGNYEQY

length: 10
size: many
V: TRBV27
J: TRBJ2-5
CDR3: ASSVAGETQY

length: 12
size: many
V: TRBV7-2
J: TRBJ1-2
CDR3: ASSLGAETGGYT

length: 11
size: many
V: TRBV20-1
J: TRBJ2-7
CDR3: SASSGRNHEQY

length: 13
size: many
V: TRBV5-1
J: TRBJ2-6
CDR3: ASRLGGSGANVLT

length: 15
size: once
V: TRBV11-2
J: TRBJ2-5
CDR3: ASSLLGGGMGGETQY

length: 16
size: .
V: TRBV20-1
J: TRBJ1-6
CDR3: SARASGTGSSYNSPLH

length: 15
size: many
V: TRBV4-3
J: TRBJ1-5
CDR3: ASSQRTGEGVNQPQH

length: 11
size: .
V: TRBV7-2
J: TRBJ2-7
CDR3: ASRTDGTYEQY

length: 11
size: many
V: TRBV27
J: TRBJ2-5
CDR3: ASSLWGGETQY

length: 10
size: many
V: TRBV27
J: TRBJ1-1
CDR3: ASSRERTEAF

length: 13
size: many
V: TRBV6-2/TRBV6-3
J: TRBJ1-1
CDR3: ASSWTGQFNTEAF

length: 15
size: many
V: TRBV12-3/TRBV12-4
J: TRBJ2-5
CDR3: ASRVGTSGGARETQY

length: 14
size: many
V: TRBV14
J: TRBJ1-6
CDR3: ASSQGRNIRNSPLH

length: 13
size: many
V: TRBV4-3
J: TRBJ2-7
CDR3: ASSQDRDSTYEQY

length: 13
size: many
V: TRBV9
J: TRBJ2-5
CDR3: ASSSEGLSLETQY

length: 15
size: .
V: TRBV11-2
J: TRBJ2-5
CDR3: ASSPRQLAGGPETQY

length: 14
size: many
V: TRBV6-2/TRBV6-3
J: TRBJ1-1
CDR3: ASSYRQGYGNTEAF

length: 9
size: .
V: TRBV20-1
J: TRBJ2-5
CDR3: SALQRETQY

length: 13
size: many
V: TRBV5-1
J: TRBJ2-7
CDR3: ASSLNTGAYYEQY